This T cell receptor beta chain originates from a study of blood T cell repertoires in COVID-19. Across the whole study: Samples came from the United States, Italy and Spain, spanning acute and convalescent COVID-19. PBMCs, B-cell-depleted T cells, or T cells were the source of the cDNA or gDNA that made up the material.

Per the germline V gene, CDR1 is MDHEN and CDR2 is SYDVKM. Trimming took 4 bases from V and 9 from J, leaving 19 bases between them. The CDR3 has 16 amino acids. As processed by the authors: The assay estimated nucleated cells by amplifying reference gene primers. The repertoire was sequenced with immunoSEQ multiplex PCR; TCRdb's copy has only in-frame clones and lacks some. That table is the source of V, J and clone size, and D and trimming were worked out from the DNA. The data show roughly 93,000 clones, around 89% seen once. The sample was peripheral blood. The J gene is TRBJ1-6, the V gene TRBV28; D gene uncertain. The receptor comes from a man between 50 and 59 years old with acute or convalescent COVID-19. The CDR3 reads CASSSAGRTGGSPLHF. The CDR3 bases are TGTGCCAGCAGTTCCGCCGGGAGAACGGGTGGTTCACCCCTCCACTTT.